Detailed here is one T cell receptor (beta chain). This entry belongs to a study of T cell clones after liver transplantation. TCRdb's table, derived via immunoSEQ multiplex PCR, lists solely in-frame clones and lacks some. The table shows tens of thousands of clones, with about two thirds occurring only once. The germline V gene encodes CDR1 SGHTA and CDR2 FQGTGA. The V end was cut by 5 bases, the J end by 3 bases, with 14 bases between. CDR3 length equals 15 residues. The chain links TRBV7-3 to TRBJ2-1; tentative D call: TRBD1 (5 bases). The TCR originated in a human donor who received a liver transplant. The sequenced sample was CD4+ T cells from blood, obtained before liver transplant. The DNA for the CDR3 is TGTGCCAGCAGCCCCTTTAGGGGAAGCTACAATGAGCAGTTCTTC. Translated: CASSPFRGSYNEQFF.